This is a list of T cell receptor beta chains from one sample in a study of T cells after yellow fever vaccination. TCRdb analysed the 5' RACE reads with MiXCR anew, one entry per CDR3 protein. Altogether approximately 160,000 distinct CDR3 sequences are present, over 7% being singletons, with the ten largest covering 35% to 40%. The specimen was CD8+ T cells sorted from PBMCs, collected 45 days after the yellow fever booster vaccination. Every receptor here comes from a man younger than 35 who received the YFV17D yellow fever vaccine. The conserved cysteine and the conserved F or W are not part of the CDR3 here.

v_gene: TRBV4-1
j_gene: TRBJ2-5
CDR3aa: ASSHRLAEQETQY

v_gene: TRBV30
j_gene: TRBJ1-1
CDR3aa: AWSTGIDTEAF

v_gene: TRBV6-2/TRBV6-3
j_gene: TRBJ2-1
CDR3aa: ASSYSWLAGGVNNEQF

v_gene: TRBV11-2
j_gene: TRBJ2-5
CDR3aa: ASSFVQTQY

v_gene: TRBV9
j_gene: TRBJ2-3
CDR3aa: ASSEGGHITDTQY

v_gene: TRBV7-2
j_gene: TRBJ2-3
CDR3aa: ASSLAAGGGRRDTQY

v_gene: TRBV24-1
j_gene: TRBJ2-2
CDR3aa: ATRSGQAETGELF

v_gene: TRBV9
j_gene: TRBJ1-5
CDR3aa: ASSEGQGSNQPQH

v_gene: TRBV27
j_gene: TRBJ1-2
CDR3aa: ASSWKGTTIYGYT

v_gene: TRBV4-1
j_gene: TRBJ1-2
CDR3aa: ASSRTDRSYGYT

v_gene: TRBV4-3
j_gene: TRBJ2-1
CDR3aa: ASSHGQGMPPI

v_gene: TRBV27
j_gene: TRBJ1-1
CDR3aa: ASSWDVNTEAF

v_gene: TRBV4-1
j_gene: TRBJ1-1
CDR3aa: ASSSTGGELEAF

v_gene: TRBV10-3
j_gene: TRBJ2-2
CDR3aa: AIRLGTSGGLNTGELF

v_gene: TRBV7-6
j_gene: TRBJ1-1
CDR3aa: ASSLARTPGSPDTEAF

v_gene: TRBV7-3
j_gene: TRBJ2-7
CDR3aa: ASSLTPRGGDEQY

v_gene: TRBV4-1
j_gene: TRBJ2-7
CDR3aa: ASSQDPTREQY

v_gene: TRBV27
j_gene: TRBJ1-2
CDR3aa: ASSPNPGTAYGYT

v_gene: TRBV6-1
j_gene: TRBJ1-5
CDR3aa: ASSSRGNQPQH

v_gene: TRBV27
j_gene: TRBJ1-1
CDR3aa: ASSLTLTGITEAF

v_gene: TRBV3-1
j_gene: TRBJ2-6
CDR3aa: ASSQELGTGRFSGANVLT

v_gene: TRBV6-2/TRBV6-3
j_gene: TRBJ2-3
CDR3aa: ASSRSGTPVDTQY

v_gene: TRBV10-3
j_gene: TRBJ2-1
CDR3aa: ATLAGLYNEQF

v_gene: TRBV21-1
j_gene: TRBJ2-5
CDR3aa: ASSKGGSGGQETQY

v_gene: TRBV5-1
j_gene: TRBJ2-3
CDR3aa: ASSLVPSSTDTQY

v_gene: TRBV27
j_gene: TRBJ2-4
CDR3aa: ASSSPGTSGGAGNIQY

v_gene: TRBV4-1
j_gene: TRBJ2-5
CDR3aa: ASSQEEGGGLLETQY

v_gene: TRBV2
j_gene: TRBJ2-2
CDR3aa: ATAWDPAENTGELF

v_gene: TRBV13
j_gene: TRBJ1-1
CDR3aa: ASSLVPKRAF

v_gene: TRBV27
j_gene: TRBJ2-5
CDR3aa: ASSLGAAETQY

v_gene: TRBV4-1
j_gene: TRBJ1-1
CDR3aa: ASSLRAGGGTEAF

v_gene: TRBV6-2/TRBV6-3
j_gene: TRBJ2-4
CDR3aa: ASSAGENIQY

v_gene: TRBV4-3
j_gene: TRBJ2-4
CDR3aa: ASSQVPNLAKNIQY

v_gene: TRBV4-1
j_gene: TRBJ2-1
CDR3aa: ASSQRGANNEQF

v_gene: TRBV5-1
j_gene: TRBJ2-3
CDR3aa: ASSLKPDTQY

v_gene: TRBV6-1
j_gene: TRBJ1-1
CDR3aa: ASSRSDPEAF

v_gene: TRBV20-1
j_gene: TRBJ1-2
CDR3aa: SARDDRAFYGYT

v_gene: TRBV20-1
j_gene: TRBJ1-2
CDR3aa: SATTEDYGYT

v_gene: TRBV29-1
j_gene: TRBJ2-1
CDR3aa: SVRIYNEQF

v_gene: TRBV2
j_gene: TRBJ1-4
CDR3aa: ASGIPGPMNEKLF

v_gene: TRBV5-1
j_gene: TRBJ2-7
CDR3aa: ASSYSRDAYEQY

v_gene: TRBV29-1
j_gene: TRBJ1-1
CDR3aa: SVVLGVKAEAF

v_gene: TRBV6-2/TRBV6-3
j_gene: TRBJ2-5
CDR3aa: ASGVLAGETQY

v_gene: TRBV5-5
j_gene: TRBJ2-7
CDR3aa: ASSLREAYEQY

v_gene: TRBV9
j_gene: TRBJ2-3
CDR3aa: ASSVGGGSYTDTQY

v_gene: TRBV7-9
j_gene: TRBJ1-4
CDR3aa: ASSLWKSYEKLF

v_gene: TRBV21-1
j_gene: TRBJ2-2
CDR3aa: ASSKGYHRVRRTGELF

v_gene: TRBV6-5
j_gene: TRBJ1-2
CDR3aa: ASSPGKNYGYT

v_gene: TRBV12-3/TRBV12-4
j_gene: TRBJ1-2
CDR3aa: ASSFRQGGYT

v_gene: TRBV6-6
j_gene: TRBJ2-7
CDR3aa: ASMFEGSSYEQY

v_gene: TRBV14
j_gene: TRBJ2-7
CDR3aa: ASSNSRTPIPYEQY